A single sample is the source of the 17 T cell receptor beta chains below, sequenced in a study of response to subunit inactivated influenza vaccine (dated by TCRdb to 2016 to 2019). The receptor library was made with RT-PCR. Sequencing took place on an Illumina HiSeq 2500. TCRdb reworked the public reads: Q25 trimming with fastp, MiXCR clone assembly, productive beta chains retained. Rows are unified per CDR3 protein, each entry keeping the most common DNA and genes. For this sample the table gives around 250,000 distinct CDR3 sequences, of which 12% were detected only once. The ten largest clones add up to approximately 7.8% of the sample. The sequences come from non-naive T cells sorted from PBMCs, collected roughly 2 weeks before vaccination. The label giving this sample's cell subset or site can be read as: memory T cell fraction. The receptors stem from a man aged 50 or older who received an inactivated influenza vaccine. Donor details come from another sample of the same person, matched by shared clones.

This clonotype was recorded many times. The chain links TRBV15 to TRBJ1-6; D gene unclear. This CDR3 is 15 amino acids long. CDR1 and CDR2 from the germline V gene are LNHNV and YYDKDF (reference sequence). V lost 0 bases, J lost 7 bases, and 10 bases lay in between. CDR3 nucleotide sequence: TGTGCCACCAGCAGAGATCGGCACACAAATTCACCCCTCCACTTT. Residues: CATSRDRHTNSPLHF.

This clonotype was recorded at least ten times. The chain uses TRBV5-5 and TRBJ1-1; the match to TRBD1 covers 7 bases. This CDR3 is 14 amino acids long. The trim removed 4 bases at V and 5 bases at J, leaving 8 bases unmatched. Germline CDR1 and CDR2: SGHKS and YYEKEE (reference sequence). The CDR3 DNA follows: TGTGCCAGCAGCCGTCAGGGGGTGGAGACTGAAGCTTTCTTT. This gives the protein CASSRQGVETEAFF.

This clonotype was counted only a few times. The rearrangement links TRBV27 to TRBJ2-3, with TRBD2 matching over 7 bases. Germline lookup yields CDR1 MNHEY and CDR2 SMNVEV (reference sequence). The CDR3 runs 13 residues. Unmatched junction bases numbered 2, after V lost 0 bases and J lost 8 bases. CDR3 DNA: TGTGCCAGCAGTTTATCACGGACTAGTACGCAGTATTTT. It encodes CASSLSRTSTQYF.

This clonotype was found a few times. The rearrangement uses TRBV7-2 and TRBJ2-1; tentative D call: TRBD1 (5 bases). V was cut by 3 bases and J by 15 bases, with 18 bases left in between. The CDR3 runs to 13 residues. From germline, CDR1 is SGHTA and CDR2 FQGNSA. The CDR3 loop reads CASSFFSQGELFF. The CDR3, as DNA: TGTGCCAGCAGCTTTTTCTCACAAGGGGAATTGTTCTTC.

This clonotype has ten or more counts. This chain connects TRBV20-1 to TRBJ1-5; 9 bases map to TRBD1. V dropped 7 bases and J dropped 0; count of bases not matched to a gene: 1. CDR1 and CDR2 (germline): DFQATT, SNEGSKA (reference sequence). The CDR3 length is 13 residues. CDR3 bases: TGCAGTGGGACAGGGGATAGCAATCAGCCCCAGCATTTT. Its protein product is CSGTGDSNQPQHF.

The CDR3 region has the DNA TGTGCCAGCAGTCTTCCGACAGGAAACACCATATATTTT. Translating it yields CASSLPTGNTIYF. This chain connects TRBV12-3 or TRBV12-4 to TRBJ1-3, with D unclear. The V and J ends lost 5 bases and 4 bases respectively, with 9 bases between them. This CDR3 comprises 13 residues.

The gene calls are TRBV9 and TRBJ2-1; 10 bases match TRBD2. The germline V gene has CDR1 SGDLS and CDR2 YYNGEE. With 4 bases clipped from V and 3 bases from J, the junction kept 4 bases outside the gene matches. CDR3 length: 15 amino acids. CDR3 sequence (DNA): TGTGCCAGCAGCCCCCGACTAGCGGGCTACAATGAGCAGTTCTTC. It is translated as CASSPRLAGYNEQFF.

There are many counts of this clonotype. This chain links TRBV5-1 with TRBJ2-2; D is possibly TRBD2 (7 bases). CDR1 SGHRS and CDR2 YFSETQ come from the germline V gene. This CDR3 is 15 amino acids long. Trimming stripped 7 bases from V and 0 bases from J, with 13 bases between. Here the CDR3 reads CASSNGGPNTGELFF. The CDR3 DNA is TGCGCCAGCTCGAACGGGGGGCCGAACACCGGGGAGCTGTTTTTT.

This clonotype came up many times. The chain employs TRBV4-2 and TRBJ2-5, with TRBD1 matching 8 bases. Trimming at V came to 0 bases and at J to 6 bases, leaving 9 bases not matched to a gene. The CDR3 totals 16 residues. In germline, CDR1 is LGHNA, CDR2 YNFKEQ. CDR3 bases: TGTGCCAGCAGCCAAGATAGGACAGGGACCGGGAAGACCCAGTACTTC. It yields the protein CASSQDRTGTGKTQYF.

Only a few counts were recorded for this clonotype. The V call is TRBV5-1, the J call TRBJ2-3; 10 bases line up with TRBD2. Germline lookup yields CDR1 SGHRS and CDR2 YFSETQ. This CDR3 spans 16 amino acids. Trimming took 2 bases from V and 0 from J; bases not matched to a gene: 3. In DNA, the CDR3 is TGCGCCAGCAGCTTCTCTAGCGGGGGAAGCACAGATACGCAGTATTTT. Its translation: CASSFSSGGSTDTQYF. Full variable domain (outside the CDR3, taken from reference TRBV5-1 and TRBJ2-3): KAGVTQTPRYLIKTRGQQVTLSCSPISGHRSVSWYQQTPGQGLQFLFEYFSETQRNKGNFPGRFSGRQFSNSRSEMNVSTLELGDSALYLCASSFSSGGSTDTQYFGPGTRLTVL.

The CDR3 nucleotides are TGCAGTGCAGAACTATCGGAGGCTTCAAGCTCCTACGAGCAGTACTTC. It yields the protein CSAELSEASSSYEQYF. The chain joins TRBV20-1 to TRBJ2-7, with D perhaps matching TRBD2 (5 bases). The CDR3 consists of 16 residues. Germline CDR1 and CDR2: DFQATT and SNEGSKA (reference sequence). V lost 6 bases and J 0 bases, leaving 21 bases between the germline ends.

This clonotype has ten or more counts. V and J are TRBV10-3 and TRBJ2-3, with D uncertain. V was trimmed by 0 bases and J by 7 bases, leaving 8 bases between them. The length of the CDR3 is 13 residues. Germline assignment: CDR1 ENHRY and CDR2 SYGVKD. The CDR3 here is CAISESGFYTQYF. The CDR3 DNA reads TGTGCCATCAGTGAGTCAGGCTTCTATACGCAGTATTTT.

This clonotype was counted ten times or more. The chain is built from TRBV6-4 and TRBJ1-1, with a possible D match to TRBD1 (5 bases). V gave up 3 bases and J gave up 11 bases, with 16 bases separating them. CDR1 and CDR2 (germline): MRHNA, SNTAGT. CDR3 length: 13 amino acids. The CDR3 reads CASSETPGLWAFF. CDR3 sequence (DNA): TGTGCCAGCAGTGAAACTCCGGGACTCTGGGCTTTCTTT.

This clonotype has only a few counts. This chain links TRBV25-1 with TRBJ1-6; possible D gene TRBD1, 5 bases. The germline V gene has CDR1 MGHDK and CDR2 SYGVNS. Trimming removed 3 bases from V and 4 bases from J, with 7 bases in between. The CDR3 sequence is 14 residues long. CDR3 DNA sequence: TGTGCCAGCAGTGACGGGGGGTATAATTCACCCCTCCACTTT. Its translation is CASSDGGYNSPLHF. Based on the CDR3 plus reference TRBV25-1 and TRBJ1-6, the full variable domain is EADIYQTPRYLVIGTGKKITLECSQTMGHDKMYWYQQDPGMELHLIHYSYGVNSTEKGDLSSESTVSRIRTEHFPLTLESARPSHTSQYLCASSDGGYNSPLHFGNGTRLTVT.

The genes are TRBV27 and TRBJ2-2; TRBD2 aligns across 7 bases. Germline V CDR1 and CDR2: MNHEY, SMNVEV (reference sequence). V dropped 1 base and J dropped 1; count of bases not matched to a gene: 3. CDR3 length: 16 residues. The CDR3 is CASSLWASGNTGELFF. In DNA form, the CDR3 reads TGTGCCAGCAGTTTATGGGCTAGCGGGAACACCGGGGAGCTGTTTTTT.

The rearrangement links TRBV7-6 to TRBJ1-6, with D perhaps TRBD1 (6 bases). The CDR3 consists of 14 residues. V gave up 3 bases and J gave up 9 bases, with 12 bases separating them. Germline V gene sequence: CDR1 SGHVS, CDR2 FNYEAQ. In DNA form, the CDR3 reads TGTGCCAGCAGCTTGAAGGGGGAGATTTCACCCCTCCACTTT. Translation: CASSLKGEISPLHF. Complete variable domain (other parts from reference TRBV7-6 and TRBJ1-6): GAGVSQSPRYKVTKRGQDVALRCDPISGHVSLYWYRQALGQGPEFLTYFNYEAQQDKSGLPNDRFSAERPEGSISTLTIQRTEQRDSAMYRCASSLKGEISPLHFGNGTRLTVT.

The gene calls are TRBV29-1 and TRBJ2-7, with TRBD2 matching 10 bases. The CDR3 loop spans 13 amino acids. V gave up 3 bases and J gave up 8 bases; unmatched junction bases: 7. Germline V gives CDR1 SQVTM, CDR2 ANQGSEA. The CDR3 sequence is CSVEGTSGKQQYF. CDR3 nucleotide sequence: TGCAGCGTTGAGGGCACTAGCGGGAAGCAGCAGTACTTC.